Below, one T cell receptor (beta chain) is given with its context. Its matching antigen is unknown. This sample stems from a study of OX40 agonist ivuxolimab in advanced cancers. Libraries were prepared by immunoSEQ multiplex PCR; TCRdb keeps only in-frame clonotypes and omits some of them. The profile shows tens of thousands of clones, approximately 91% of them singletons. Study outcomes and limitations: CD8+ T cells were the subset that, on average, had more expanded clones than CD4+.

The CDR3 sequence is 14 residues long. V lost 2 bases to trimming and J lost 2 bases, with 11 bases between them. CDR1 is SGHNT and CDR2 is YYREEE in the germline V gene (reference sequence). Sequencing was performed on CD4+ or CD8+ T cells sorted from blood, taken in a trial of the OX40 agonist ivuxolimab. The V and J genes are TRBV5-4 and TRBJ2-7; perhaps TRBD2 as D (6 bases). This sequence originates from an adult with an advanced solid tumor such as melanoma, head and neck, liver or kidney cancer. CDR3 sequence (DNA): TGTGCCAGCAGCTTAGCGGGTATCACCTACGAGCAGTACTTC. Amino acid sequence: CASSLAGITYEQYF.